Following are 8 T cell receptor beta chains from one sample sequenced in a study of blood T cell repertoires in COVID-19. Only in-frame clones appear in the TCRdb table, and some are missing; sequencing was by immunoSEQ multiplex PCR. The sample has about 60,000 clones, 90% seen once. Sequences were obtained from peripheral blood. The receptors were sampled from a man in his sixties with active COVID-19.

The J gene is TRBJ1-4, the V gene TRBV11-2; D may be TRBD1 (5 bases). The germline V and J ends were trimmed by 5 bases and 7 bases, with 14 bases remaining between them. Germline lookup yields CDR1 SGHAT and CDR2 FQNNGV. CDR3 length: 14 residues. CDR3 DNA: TGTGCCAGCAGCGAAGAAGACAGACTTGAAAAACTGTTTTTT. Residues: CASSEEDRLEKLFF.

This chain joins TRBV7-2 and TRBJ1-6; D not resolved. Germline V gene sequence: CDR1 SGHTA, CDR2 FQGNSA. V was shortened by 1 base and J by 7 bases, with 8 bases between the two germline ends. The CDR3 runs to 14 residues. Here the CDR3 DNA reads TGTGCCAGCAGCTTAGGGCAGATGAATTCACCCCTCCACTTT. It yields the protein CASSLGQMNSPLHF.

The chain combines TRBV18 with TRBJ2-5; perhaps TRBD1 as D (5 bases). Germline values: CDR1 KGHSH, CDR2 LQKENI. The CDR3 loop spans 16 amino acids. The ends were cut back, 1 base at V and 1 base at J, with 13 bases in the middle. The CDR3 loop is CASSPLGRALQETQYF. The CDR3 coding sequence is TGTGCCAGCTCACCACTTGGCAGGGCCCTCCAAGAGACCCAGTACTTC.

The chain couples TRBV4-1 to TRBJ1-4; D remains ambiguous. The germline V gene has CDR1 MGHRA and CDR2 YSYEKL. The CDR3 sequence is 16 residues long. V was pared by 0 bases and J by 2 bases, with 10 bases between. The CDR3 region is CASSQDPGGTNEKLFF. DNA of the CDR3: TGCGCCAGCAGCCAAGATCCTGGCGGGACTAATGAAAAACTGTTTTTT.

This clone was seen a single time. The V and J genes are TRBV6-5 and TRBJ1-6; TRBD1 aligns across 7 bases. Trimming at V came to 4 bases and at J to 5 bases, leaving 2 bases not matched to a gene. This CDR3 region has 14 residues. CDR1 MNHEY and CDR2 SVGAGI come from the germline V gene. Here the CDR3 reads CASSSGQHNSPLHF. CDR3 sequence (DNA): TGTGCCAGCAGTTCGGGACAGCATAATTCACCCCTCCACTTT.

The genes are TRBV3-1 (or the pseudogene TRBV3-2) and TRBJ2-5, with TRBD2 as a possible D gene (6 bases). The CDR3 totals 16 residues. Germline loops: CDR1 LGHDT, CDR2 YNNKEL (reference sequence). V lost 1 base and J 5 bases, leaving 17 bases between the germline ends. The CDR3 spells CASSQVGLSTKETQYF. CDR3 DNA sequence: TGTGCCAGCAGCCAAGTTGGACTATCAACCAAGGAGACCCAGTACTTC.

This clone has a single count. This chain joins TRBV5-1 and TRBJ2-5, with TRBD2 matching over 7 bases. There are 16 residues in the CDR3. After removal of 4 bases from V and 0 bases from J, the junction contained 9 bases not matched to a gene. In germline, CDR1 is SGHRS, CDR2 YFSETQ. The CDR3 DNA reads as TGCGCCAGCAGCCCGCGGCGGGAGACGTACCAAGAGACCCAGTACTTC. It codes for CASSPRRETYQETQYF.

J is TRBJ2-3 and V is TRBV7-8; possibly TRBD2 for D (6 bases). V lost 2 bases to trimming and J lost 5 bases, with 17 bases between them. The germline V gene encodes CDR1 SGHVS and CDR2 FQNEAQ. The CDR3 extends over 16 amino acids. Here the CDR3 reads CASSLYISGAGDTQYF. CDR3 bases: TGTGCCAGCAGCTTATATATCTCGGGAGCGGGAGATACGCAGTATTTT.